The rows below give T cell receptor beta chains drawn from one sample of a study of blood T cells in healthy people across ages. Each CDR3 protein gets one entry after TCRdb re-called the 5' RACE reads with MiXCR. The repertoire has approximately 1,000,000 distinct CDR3 sequences, roughly two fifths of them found once; the top ten carry about an eighth. Sample: blood. The receptors were sampled from a man aged 18 to 29 in good health. Both conserved end residues are part of each CDR3. The D gene is left open where the match is weak. Some rows have no size entry. The others give once, few or many, or a class for an expanded clone.

d_call j_call clone_size v_call cdr3_aa cdr3_nt
- TRBJ1-1 few TRBV27 CASSLSGAGTEAFF TGTGCCAGCAGTTTATCAGGGGCTGGCACTGAAGCTTTCTTT
TRBD1 TRBJ1-5 few TRBV20-1 CSASPPGQLSNQPQHF TGCAGTGCTAGCCCCCCGGGACAGTTAAGCAATCAGCCCCAGCATTTT
- TRBJ1-2 - TRBV20-1 CSARTEEGEYGYTF TGCAGTGCTAGGACCGAGGAGGGAGAATATGGCTACACCTTC
- TRBJ1-5 few TRBV6-6 CASSYKEPVKGPQHF TGTGCCAGCAGTTACAAAGAGCCGGTGAAAGGACCCCAGCATTTT
- TRBJ2-1 - TRBV29-1 CSVQTAITNEQFF TGCAGCGTTCAGACAGCAATAACGAATGAGCAGTTCTTC
- TRBJ2-2 few TRBV29-1 CSVAKQGTGELFF TGCAGCGTTGCAAAGCAGGGCACCGGGGAGCTGTTTTTT
- TRBJ1-2 few TRBV10-3 CAISEIGEAVNDYGYTF TGTGCCATCAGTGAGATCGGCGAGGCGGTTAATGACTATGGCTACACCTTC
TRBD2 TRBJ2-7 few TRBV6-5 CASSYGSGGGYEQYF TGTGCCAGCAGTTACGGGAGCGGGGGGGGGTACGAGCAGTACTTC
- TRBJ2-7 - TRBV4-3 CANSQEGGTYEQYF TGCGCCAACAGCCAAGAAGGAGGGACCTACGAGCAGTACTTC
- TRBJ2-5 - TRBV9 CASSEEGRETQYF TGTGCCAGCAGCGAAGAGGGCCGAGAGACCCAGTACTTC
TRBD1 TRBJ2-1 - TRBV20-1 CSAYGQGTFGGGQYNEQFF TGCAGTGCTTATGGACAGGGGACCTTTGGCGGGGGCCAATACAATGAGCAGTTCTTC
- TRBJ2-1 - TRBV28 CASSLNQGGSYNEQFF TGTGCCAGCAGTTTAAACCAGGGTGGTTCCTACAATGAGCAGTTCTTC
- TRBJ2-1 - TRBV12-3/TRBV12-4 CASSLQGTYNKQFF TGTGCCAGCAGTTTACAGGGGACCTACAATAAGCAGTTCTTC
- TRBJ2-1 - TRBV4-3 CASSQDWAGNEQFF TGCGCCAGCAGCCAAGATTGGGCCGGGAATGAGCAGTTCTTC
- TRBJ2-2 - TRBV4-3 CASSQDRPSDANTGELFF TGCGCCAGCAGCCAAGATAGGCCTAGCGACGCGAACACCGGGGAGCTGTTTTTT
- TRBJ2-1 many TRBV5-1 CASSRTGATYNEQFF TGCGCCAGCAGCCGTACAGGTGCTACCTACAATGAGCAGTTCTTC
TRBD1 TRBJ1-2 - TRBV20-1 CSARGWGQVAYGYTF TGCAGTGCTAGAGGGTGGGGACAGGTTGCTTATGGCTACACCTTC
- TRBJ2-3 few TRBV29-1 CSLGTATDTQYF TGCAGCCTTGGGACCGCCACAGATACGCAGTATTTT
- TRBJ1-5 - TRBV6-2/TRBV6-3 CASLAYSNQPQHF TGTGCCAGCTTGGCGTATAGCAATCAGCCCCAGCATTTT
- TRBJ1-1 few TRBV7-9 CASSSDYVSAFF TGTGCCAGCAGCTCCGACTATGTGTCTGCTTTCTTT
- TRBJ1-2 - TRBV12-3/TRBV12-4 CASSFGGDYDYTF TGTGCCAGCAGTTTCGGGGGAGACTATGACTACACCTTC
- TRBJ1-5 - TRBV4-1 CASSGRTENSNQPQHF TGCGCCAGCAGCGGTCGGACAGAAAATAGCAATCAGCCCCAGCATTTT
- TRBJ2-3 - TRBV12-3/TRBV12-4 CTSSLRVGGSTDTQYF TGTACCAGCAGTTTACGGGTCGGAGGGAGCACAGATACGCAGTATTTT